Listed here are 20 T cell receptor beta chains from one sample, sequenced in a study of blood T cell repertoires in COVID-19. Assay used: immunoSEQ multiplex PCR; TCRdb lists only in-frame clones, some missing. The repertoire holds over 300,000 clones, nearly 90% seen once, with approximately 6.2% in the top ten. Sequenced sample: peripheral blood. These receptors were collected from a man aged 18 to 29 with active or convalescent COVID-19.

This clone was recorded only once. The rearrangement links TRBV11-2 to TRBJ1-1, with D hard to call. Germline CDR1 reads SGHAT; CDR2 reads FQNNGV. With 1 base removed from V and 0 bases from J, the gap between germline ends came to 9 bases. The CDR3 covers 15 residues. DNA of the CDR3: TGTGCCAGCAGCTTAGTTTCGGTTATGAACACTGAAGCTTTCTTT. Its translation is CASSLVSVMNTEAFF.

As regards this clone: This specimen includes other DNA sequences encoding the same CDR3. CDR3 DNA sequence: TGTGCCAGCAGCCTCACTAGCGGGAGTTACAATGAGCAGTTCTTC. Its translation is CASSLTSGSYNEQFF. The rearrangement joins TRBV5-4 to TRBJ2-1, with TRBD2 identical over 11 bases. CDR1 is SGHNT and CDR2 is YYREEE in the germline V gene (reference sequence). CDR3 length: 15 amino acids. Losses at the gene ends were 4 bases for V and 4 bases for J; bases not matched to a gene: 4.

The V gene is TRBV6-2 or TRBV6-3, the J gene TRBJ1-5; 7 bases are a match to TRBD1. The CDR3 consists of 15 residues. The V gene's germline CDR1 is MNHEY and CDR2 SVGEGT. V lost 6 bases and J lost 3; bases outside the gene matches: 8. This CDR3 reads CASSGDRTYNQPQHF. The CDR3 DNA follows: TGTGCCAGCAGCGGGGACAGAACGTACAATCAGCCCCAGCATTTT.

This clone was recorded only once. The rearrangement links TRBV6-5 to TRBJ2-1; 7 bases map to TRBD2. This CDR3 region has 15 residues. V lost 6 bases to trimming and J lost 0 bases; unmatched junction nucleotides: 5. Germline V gene lookup returns CDR1 MNHEY and CDR2 SVGAGI. The DNA of the CDR3 is TGTGCCAGCAGGCGAGCGGGGAGCTCCTACAATGAGCAGTTCTTC. Translating gives CASRRAGSSYNEQFF.

About this clone itself: Other nucleotide sequences in the sample specify the same CDR3. The chain carries TRBV5-1 and TRBJ1-2; D uncertain. The length of the CDR3 is 11 residues. Deletions cut 3 bases from V and 3 bases from J, with 3 bases between. CDR1 is SGHRS and CDR2 is YFSETQ in the germline V gene. The CDR3 protein is CASSSDYGYTF. CDR3 bases: TGCGCCAGCAGCTCGGACTATGGCTACACCTTC.

This chain links TRBV2 with TRBJ1-2; D is perhaps TRBD1 (5 bases). CDR3 length: 15 residues. Germline values: CDR1 SNHLY, CDR2 FYNNEI. V was shortened by 4 bases and J by 2 bases, with 14 bases between the two germline ends. The CDR3 coding sequence is TGTGCCAGCAGTGCTCTTTTCGGGGGAAACTATGGCTACACCTTC. Its protein product is CASSALFGGNYGYTF. The full variable domain, in which reference TRBV2 and TRBJ1-2 provide the parts outside the CDR3, is EPEVTQTPSHQVTQMGQEVILRCVPISNHLYFYWYRQILGQKVEFLVSFYNNEISEKSEIFDDQFSVERPDGSNFTLKIRSTKLEDSAMYFCASSALFGGNYGYTFGSGTRLTVV.

This clone was seen more than once but under ten times. This rearrangement joins TRBV27 to TRBJ1-1, with a possible D match to TRBD1 (5 bases). The CDR3 consists of 12 residues. Germline V lookup: CDR1 MNHEY, CDR2 SMNVEV (reference sequence). V was shortened by 6 bases and J by 0 bases, with 5 bases between the two germline ends. CDR3 loop: CASRTVNTEAFF. Written as DNA, the CDR3 is TGTGCCAGCAGGACAGTGAACACTGAAGCTTTCTTT.

The chain has TRBV6-2 or TRBV6-3 and TRBJ2-2, with D tentatively TRBD2 (5 bases). Germline V gene lookup returns CDR1 MNHEY and CDR2 SVGEGT. The CDR3 sequence is 17 residues long. The V gene lost 0 bases and the J gene lost 1 base, with 12 bases spanning the gap. CDR3 sequence reads: CASSYSYSSGNTGELFF. Here the CDR3 DNA reads TGTGCCAGCAGTTACTCGTATTCCAGCGGGAACACCGGGGAGCTGTTTTTT.

This rearrangement joins TRBV5-4 to TRBJ2-5, with 7 bases fitting TRBD1. After removal of 3 bases from V and 2 bases from J, the junction contained 10 bases not matched to a gene. Germline CDR1 is SGHNT and CDR2 is YYREEE (reference sequence). The CDR3 contains 16 residues. The CDR3 sequence is CASSSSDRTKQETQYF. The CDR3 DNA reads as TGTGCCAGCAGCTCCTCGGACAGGACAAAACAAGAGACCCAGTACTTC.

This chain connects TRBV9 to TRBJ2-3; the D is unclear. The germline V gene has CDR1 SGDLS and CDR2 YYNGEE. V lost 1 base and J 7 bases, leaving 10 bases between the germline ends. This CDR3 spans 13 amino acids. The CDR3 DNA is TGTGCCAGCAGCGTAAAAGCGTCCCATACGCAGTATTTT. This sequence encodes CASSVKASHTQYF.

V is TRBV7-9 and J is TRBJ2-3; 10 bases are a match to TRBD2. Germline CDR1 reads SEHNR; CDR2 reads FQNEAQ (reference sequence). Trimming at V came to 4 bases and at J to 0 bases, leaving 4 bases not matched to a gene. The CDR3 runs 16 residues. DNA of the CDR3: TGTGCCAGCAGCTCCAGCGGGAGGGCCAGCACAGATACGCAGTATTTT. This translates into CASSSSGRASTDTQYF.

The rearrangement joins TRBV27 to TRBJ1-2, with D possibly being TRBD1 (6 bases). Germline lookup yields CDR1 MNHEY and CDR2 SMNVEV (reference sequence). V was cut by 5 bases and J by 8 bases, with 18 bases left in between. This CDR3 has 14 amino acids. The CDR3 sequence: CASSDYREGDGYTF. For the CDR3, the DNA is TGTGCCAGCAGTGACTACAGGGAGGGGGACGGCTACACCTTC.

The chain is built from TRBV28 and TRBJ1-4; D unclear. Germline V lookup: CDR1 MDHEN, CDR2 SYDVKM. V was cut by 10 bases and J by 8 bases, with 11 bases left in between. CDR3 length equals 11 residues. The CDR3 loop is CATQTGEKLFF. CDR3 sequence (DNA): TGTGCCACTCAAACGGGAGAAAAACTGTTTTTT. Filled out from reference TRBV28 and TRBJ1-4, the complete variable domain reads DVKVTQSSRYLVKRTGEKVFLECVQDMDHENMFWYRQDPGLGLRLIYFSYDVKMKEKGDIPEGYSVSREKKERFSLILESASTNQTSMYLCATQTGEKLFFGSGTQLSVL.

This clone is a singleton in its sample. The CDR3 protein is CASSPMGGGPYNEQFF. The CDR3 coding sequence is TGTGCCAGCAGTCCCATGGGCGGGGGTCCCTACAATGAGCAGTTCTTC. The J gene is TRBJ2-1, the V gene TRBV6-2 or TRBV6-3; TRBD2 agrees at 7 bases. Germline V lookup: CDR1 MNHEY, CDR2 SVGEGT. The V gene end was trimmed by 5 bases and the J gene end by 2 bases; junction bases not matched to a gene: 9. The CDR3 is 16 amino acids.

The chain employs TRBV7-3 and TRBJ2-2; 11 bases line up with TRBD2. Trimming at V came to 4 bases and at J to 7 bases, leaving 11 bases not matched to a gene. The germline gives CDR1 SGHTA, CDR2 FQGTGA. The CDR3 loop spans 17 amino acids. The CDR3 spells CASSSATSGSSYGELFF. DNA of the CDR3: TGTGCCAGCAGCTCAGCAACTAGCGGGAGTAGTTACGGGGAGCTGTTTTTT. Combining the CDR3 with reference TRBV7-3 and TRBJ2-2 gives the whole variable domain GAGVSQTPSNKVTEKGKYVELRCDPISGHTALYWYRQSLGQGPEFLIYFQGTGAADDSGLPNDRFFAVRPEGSVSTLKIQRTERGDSAVYLCASSSATSGSSYGELFFGEGSRLTVL.

This clone was seen a single time. This chain connects TRBV12-1 to TRBJ1-4. TRBV12-1 is designated a pseudogene. The CDR3 runs to 19 residues. DNA of the CDR3: TGTGCCAGCAGCTCAGGGACTCAAGGAAGCTTTGCAACTAATGAAAAACTGTTTTTT. Residues: CASSSGTQGSFATNEKLFF.

J is TRBJ2-7 and V is TRBV27; 14 nucleotides line up with TRBD2. Trimming took 0 bases from V and 3 from J; bases not matched to a gene: 4. From germline, CDR1 is MNHEY and CDR2 SMNVEV (reference sequence). The CDR3 is 17 amino acids. CDR3 region: CASSLSGLAGGFYEQYF. The CDR3 DNA is TGTGCCAGCAGTTTATCCGGACTAGCGGGAGGATTCTACGAGCAGTACTTC.

This chain connects TRBV5-6 to TRBJ1-2, with TRBD1 matching over 9 bases. Germline V lookup: CDR1 SGHDT, CDR2 YYEEEE. The CDR3 is made up of 16 amino acids. V lost 4 bases and J lost 0; bases outside the gene matches: 7. The CDR3, as DNA: TGTGCCAGCAGCACGGGACAGGGATTTGCTAACTATGGCTACACCTTC. Translated: CASSTGQGFANYGYTF.

The chain combines TRBV19 with TRBJ2-4, with 10 bases lining up with TRBD2. V gave up 3 bases and J gave up 0 bases; unmatched junction bases: 17. There are 21 residues in the CDR3. Germline V gives CDR1 LNHDA, CDR2 SQIVND (reference sequence). The CDR3 sequence is CASSIRSSGGQNRLAKNIQYF. The CDR3 bases are TGTGCCAGTAGTATTCGATCTAGCGGGGGCCAAAACCGACTAGCCAAAAACATTCAGTACTTC. The full variable domain, rest sourced from reference TRBV19 and TRBJ2-4, is DGGITQSPKYLFRKEGQNVTLSCEQNLNHDAMYWYRQDPGQGLRLIYYSQIVNDFQKGDIAEGYSVSREKKESFPLTVTSAQKNPTAFYLCASSIRSSGGQNRLAKNIQYFGAGTRLSVL.

This chain joins TRBV11-2 and TRBJ1-5; TRBD1 aligns across 8 bases. The CDR3 is made up of 14 amino acids. The V gene end was trimmed by 4 bases and the J gene end by 10 bases; junction bases not matched to a gene: 9. CDR1 is SGHAT and CDR2 is FQNNGV in the germline V gene. The CDR3 loop is CASSSQGGGRPQHF. The DNA for the CDR3 is TGTGCCAGCAGCTCACAGGGGGGGGGTCGACCCCAGCATTTT.